This T cell receptor beta chain was identified during a study of cytomegalovirus exposure and HLA in healthy donors. As concerns this clone: Its target is not known.

Study results and caveats: In a later analysis, a genetic analysis reported fewer productive-TCR N-insertions in an Asian-associated ancestry cluster than the cohort average. Productive rates of about 87% or about 30% were seen for most TCR beta V segments in an earlier analysis.

The PCR had 60 Vbeta and 13 Jbeta primers. TCRdb's copy holds only in-frame clones and misses some; the assay was immunoSEQ multiplex PCR. Its clone listing holds some 160,000 clones. J gave up 1 base and V 5 bases, and 4 bases lay outside the gene matches. CDR1 and CDR2 (germline): MNHEY, SMNVEV (reference sequence). This CDR3 contains 14 residues. This receptor was obtained from a man under 40 in good health and CMV-seronegative. This chain links TRBV27 with TRBJ1-2; 7 nucleotides align to TRBD1. Source material: PBMCs. The CDR3: CASSVTGVNYGYTF. The CDR3, as DNA: TGTGCCAGCAGTGTCACAGGGGTTAACTATGGCTACACCTTC.